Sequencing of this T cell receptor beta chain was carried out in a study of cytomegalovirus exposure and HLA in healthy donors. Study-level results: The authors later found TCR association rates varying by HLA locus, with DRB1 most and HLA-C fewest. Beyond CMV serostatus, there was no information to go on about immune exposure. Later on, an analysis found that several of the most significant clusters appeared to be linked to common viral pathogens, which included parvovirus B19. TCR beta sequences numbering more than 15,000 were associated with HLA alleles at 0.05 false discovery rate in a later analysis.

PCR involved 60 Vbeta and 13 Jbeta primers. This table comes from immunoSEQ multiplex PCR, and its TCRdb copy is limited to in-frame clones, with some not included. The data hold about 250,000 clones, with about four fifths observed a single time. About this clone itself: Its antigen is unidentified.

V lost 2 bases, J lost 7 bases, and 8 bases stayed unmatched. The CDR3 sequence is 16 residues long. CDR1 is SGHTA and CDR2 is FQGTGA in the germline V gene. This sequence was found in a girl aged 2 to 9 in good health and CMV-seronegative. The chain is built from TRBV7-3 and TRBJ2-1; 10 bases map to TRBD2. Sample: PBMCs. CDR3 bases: TGTGCCAGCAGCTTAGCTCAGCGGGGGGGTTGGAATGAGCAGTTCTTC. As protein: CASSLAQRGGWNEQFF.